This TCR beta chain was profiled in a study of immune evolution from preneoplasia to lung adenocarcinoma. Regarding this clone: Its antigen is not identified.

General observations from the study: From normal lung to invasive adenocarcinoma, top clone frequencies appeared to decrease.

Here immunoSEQ multiplex PCR was the method, and the copy in TCRdb shows in-frame clones only, minus some. This repertoire shows some 21,000 clones, roughly 80% found once; its top ten account for around 5.6%. CDR1 is SGHAT, CDR2 FQNNGV, per germline. The CDR3 totals 17 residues. V lost 6 bases to trimming and J lost 5 bases, with 22 bases between them. The receptor was isolated from a person in their sixties or seventies with lung adenocarcinoma. V is TRBV11-2 and J is TRBJ2-2; D call uncertain. Sequencing was carried out using FFPE invasive lung adenocarcinoma tissue. The CDR3 is CASSPAGRLYLTGELFF. The CDR3 nucleotides read TGTGCCAGCAGTCCCGCCGGAAGGCTCTACCTAACCGGGGAGCTGTTTTTT.